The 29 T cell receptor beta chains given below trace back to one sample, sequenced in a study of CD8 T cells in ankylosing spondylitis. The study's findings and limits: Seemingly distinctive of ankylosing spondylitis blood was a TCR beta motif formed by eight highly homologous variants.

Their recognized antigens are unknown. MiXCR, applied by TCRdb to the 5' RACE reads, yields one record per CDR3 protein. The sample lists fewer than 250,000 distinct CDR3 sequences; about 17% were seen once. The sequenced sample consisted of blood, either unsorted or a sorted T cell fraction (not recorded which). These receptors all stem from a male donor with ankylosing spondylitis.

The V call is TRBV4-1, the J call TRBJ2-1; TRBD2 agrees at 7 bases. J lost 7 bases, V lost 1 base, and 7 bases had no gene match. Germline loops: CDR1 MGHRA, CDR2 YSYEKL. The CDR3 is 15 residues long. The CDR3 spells CASSQVERTSNEQFF. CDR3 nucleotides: TGCGCCAGCAGCCAAGTAGAGAGGACTAGTAATGAGCAGTTCTTC.

DNA of the CDR3: TGTGCCAGCAGCCAAGCCGGATCATTTTACGAGCAGTACTTC. Translation gives CASSQAGSFYEQYF. The J gene is TRBJ2-7, the V gene TRBV3-1; D not certain. Germline V lookup: CDR1 LGHDT, CDR2 YNNKEL (reference sequence). V was trimmed by 1 base and J by 4 bases, leaving 11 bases between them. The CDR3 has 14 amino acids.

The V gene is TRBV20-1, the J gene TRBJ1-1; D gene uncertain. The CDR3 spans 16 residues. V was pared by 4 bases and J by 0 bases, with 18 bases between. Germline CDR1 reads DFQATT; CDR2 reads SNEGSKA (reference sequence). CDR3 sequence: CSAIREAPYLNTEAFF. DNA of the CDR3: TGCAGTGCTATAAGGGAAGCCCCCTATTTGAACACTGAAGCTTTCTTT.

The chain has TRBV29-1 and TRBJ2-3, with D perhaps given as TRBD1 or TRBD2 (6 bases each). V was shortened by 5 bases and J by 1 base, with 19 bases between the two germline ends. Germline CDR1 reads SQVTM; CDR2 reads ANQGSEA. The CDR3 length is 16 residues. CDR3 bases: TGCAGCGTTTGGTCTCCTATGGGGGGCGGCACAGATACGCAGTATTTT. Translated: CSVWSPMGGGTDTQYF.

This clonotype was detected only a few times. The CDR3 sequence is CASSQSTGYQPQHF. In DNA form, the CDR3 reads TGCGCCAGCAGCCAATCGACAGGGTATCAGCCCCAGCATTTT. The V gene is TRBV4-1, the J gene TRBJ1-5, with TRBD1 matching over 7 bases. The CDR3 is made up of 14 amino acids. V lost 2 bases, J lost 5 bases, and 3 bases stayed unmatched. Germline CDR1 is MGHRA and CDR2 is YSYEKL.

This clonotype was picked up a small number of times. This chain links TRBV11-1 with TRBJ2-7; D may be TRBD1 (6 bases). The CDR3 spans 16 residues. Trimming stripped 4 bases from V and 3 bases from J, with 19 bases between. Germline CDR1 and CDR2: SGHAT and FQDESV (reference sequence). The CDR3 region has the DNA TGTGCCAGCAGCTCTTTAGGGGACACCTTAAACTACGAGCAGTACTTC. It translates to CASSSLGDTLNYEQYF.

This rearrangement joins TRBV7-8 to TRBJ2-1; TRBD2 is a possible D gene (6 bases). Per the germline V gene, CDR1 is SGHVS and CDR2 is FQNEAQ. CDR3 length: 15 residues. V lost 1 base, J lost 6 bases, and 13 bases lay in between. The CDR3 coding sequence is TGTGCCAGCAGCTTAGGGGGGGACTTTATCAATGAGCAGTTCTTC. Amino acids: CASSLGGDFINEQFF.

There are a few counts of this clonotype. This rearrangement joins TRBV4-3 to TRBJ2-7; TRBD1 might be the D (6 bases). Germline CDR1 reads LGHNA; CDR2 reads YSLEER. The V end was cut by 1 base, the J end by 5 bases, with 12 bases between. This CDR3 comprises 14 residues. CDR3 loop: CASSQGTGSNEQYF. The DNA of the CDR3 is TGCGCCAGCAGCCAAGGAACAGGGAGCAACGAGCAGTACTTC.

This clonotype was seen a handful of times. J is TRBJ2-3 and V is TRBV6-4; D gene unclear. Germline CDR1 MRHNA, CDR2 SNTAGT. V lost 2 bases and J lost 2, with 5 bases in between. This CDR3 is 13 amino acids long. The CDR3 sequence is CASSDKATDTQYF. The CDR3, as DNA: TGTGCCAGCAGTGACAAGGCCACAGATACGCAGTATTTT.

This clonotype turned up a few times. The CDR3 loop reads CSARIMGMNTEAFF. The CDR3 DNA reads TGCAGTGCTAGGATCATGGGAATGAACACTGAAGCTTTCTTT. V usage is TRBV20-1 and J usage is TRBJ1-1; D is unresolved. CDR1 and CDR2 from the germline V gene are DFQATT and SNEGSKA (reference sequence). The CDR3 has 14 amino acids. V was cut by 3 bases and J by 0 bases, with 11 bases left in between.

The CDR3 region has the DNA TGTGCCAGCAGTGAAAAAGCGGGGGGGGCAGATACGCAGTATTTT. Translation: CASSEKAGGADTQYF. The rearrangement links TRBV6-4 to TRBJ2-3, with 10 bases identical to TRBD2. The CDR3 loop spans 15 amino acids. Trimming removed 3 bases from V and 4 bases from J; junction bases left unmatched: 4. In germline, CDR1 is MRHNA, CDR2 SNTAGT.

DNA for the CDR3: TGTGCCAGCAGCCAAGAGACTAGCGGTTACGAGCAGTACTTC. Amino acid sequence: CASSQETSGYEQYF. The V gene is TRBV3-1, the J gene TRBJ2-7, with 9 bases lining up with TRBD2. The junction had 1 base not matched to a gene; V was cut back by 0 bases and J by 4 bases. Germline CDR1 LGHDT, CDR2 YNNKEL (reference sequence). This CDR3 has 14 residues.

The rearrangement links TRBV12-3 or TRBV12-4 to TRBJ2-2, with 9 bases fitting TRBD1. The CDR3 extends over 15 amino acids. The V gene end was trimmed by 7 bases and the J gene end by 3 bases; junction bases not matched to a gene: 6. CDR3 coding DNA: TGTGCCAGCACCAGGACAGGGGAGGACACCGGGGAGCTGTTTTTT. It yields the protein CASTRTGEDTGELFF.

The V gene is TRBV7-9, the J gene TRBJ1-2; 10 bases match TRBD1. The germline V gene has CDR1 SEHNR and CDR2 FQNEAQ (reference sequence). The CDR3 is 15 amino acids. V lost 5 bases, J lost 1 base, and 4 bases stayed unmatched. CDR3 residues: CASSPGTGDNYGYTF. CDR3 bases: TGTGCCAGCAGCCCTGGGACAGGGGATAACTATGGCTACACCTTC.

The CDR3 nucleotides read TGCGCCAGCACCTCGGGGAGCGCCACAGATACGCAGTATTTT. This gives the protein CASTSGSATDTQYF. The chain recombines TRBV10-1 with TRBJ2-3, with D maybe TRBD2 (5 bases). Trimming pared 7 bases from V and 2 bases from J, leaving 13 bases between. CDR3 length equals 14 residues. CDR1 and CDR2 (germline): WNHNN, SYGVQD (reference sequence).

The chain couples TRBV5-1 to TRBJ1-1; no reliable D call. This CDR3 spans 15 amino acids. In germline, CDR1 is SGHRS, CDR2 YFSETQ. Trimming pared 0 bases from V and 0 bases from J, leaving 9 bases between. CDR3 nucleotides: TGCGCCAGCAGCTTGGATGTATTCATGAACACTGAAGCTTTCTTT. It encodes CASSLDVFMNTEAFF. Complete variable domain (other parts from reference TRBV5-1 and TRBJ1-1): KAGVTQTPRYLIKTRGQQVTLSCSPISGHRSVSWYQQTPGQGLQFLFEYFSETQRNKGNFPGRFSGRQFSNSRSEMNVSTLELGDSALYLCASSLDVFMNTEAFFGQGTRLTVV.

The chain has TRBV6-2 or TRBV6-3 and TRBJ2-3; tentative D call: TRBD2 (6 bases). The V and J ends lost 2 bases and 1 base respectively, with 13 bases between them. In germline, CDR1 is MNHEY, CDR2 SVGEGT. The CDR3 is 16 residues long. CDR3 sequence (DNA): TGTGCCAGCAGTTACCTGACTAGTTTTGGCACAGATACGCAGTATTTT. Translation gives CASSYLTSFGTDTQYF.

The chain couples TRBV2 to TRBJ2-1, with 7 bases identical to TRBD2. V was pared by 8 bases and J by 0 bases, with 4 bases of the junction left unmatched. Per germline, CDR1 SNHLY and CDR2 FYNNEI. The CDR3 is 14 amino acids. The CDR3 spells CASHWGGSYNEQFF. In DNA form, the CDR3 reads TGTGCCAGCCATTGGGGGGGCTCCTACAATGAGCAGTTCTTC.

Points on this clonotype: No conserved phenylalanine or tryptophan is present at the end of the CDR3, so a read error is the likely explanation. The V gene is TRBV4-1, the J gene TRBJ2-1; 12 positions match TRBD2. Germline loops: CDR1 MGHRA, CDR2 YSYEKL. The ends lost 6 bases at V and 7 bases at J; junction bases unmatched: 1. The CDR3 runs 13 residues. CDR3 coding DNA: TGCGCCAGCAGACTAGCGGGAGGAAATGAGCAGTTCTCC. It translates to CASRLAGGNEQFS.

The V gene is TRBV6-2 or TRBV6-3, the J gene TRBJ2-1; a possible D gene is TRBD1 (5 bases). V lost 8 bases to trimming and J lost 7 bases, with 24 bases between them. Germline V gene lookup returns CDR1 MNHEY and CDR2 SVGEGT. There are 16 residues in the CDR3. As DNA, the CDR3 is TGTGCCAGCTCCCCCCAAGGGGATAGCCTGTATAATGAGCAGTTCTTC. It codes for CASSPQGDSLYNEQFF.

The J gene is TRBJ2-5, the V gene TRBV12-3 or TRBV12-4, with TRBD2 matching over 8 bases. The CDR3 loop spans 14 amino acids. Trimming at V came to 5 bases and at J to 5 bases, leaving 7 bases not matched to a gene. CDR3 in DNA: TGTGCCAGCAGTCTCCGGGGGGGGCGGGAGACCCAGTACTTC. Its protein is CASSLRGGRETQYF.

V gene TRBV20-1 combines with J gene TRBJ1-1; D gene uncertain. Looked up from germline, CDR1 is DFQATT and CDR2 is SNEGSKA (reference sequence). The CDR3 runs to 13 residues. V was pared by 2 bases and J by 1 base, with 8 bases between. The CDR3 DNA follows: TGCAGTGCTAGACAGTGGGCGAACACTGAAGCTTTCTTT. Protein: CSARQWANTEAFF.

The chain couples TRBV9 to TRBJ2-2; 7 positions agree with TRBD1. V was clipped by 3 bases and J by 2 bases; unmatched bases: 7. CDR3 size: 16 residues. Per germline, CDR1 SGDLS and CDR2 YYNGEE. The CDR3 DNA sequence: TGTGCCAGCAGCGCGTTAGGACAGGACAACACCGGGGAGCTGTTTTTT. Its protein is CASSALGQDNTGELFF.

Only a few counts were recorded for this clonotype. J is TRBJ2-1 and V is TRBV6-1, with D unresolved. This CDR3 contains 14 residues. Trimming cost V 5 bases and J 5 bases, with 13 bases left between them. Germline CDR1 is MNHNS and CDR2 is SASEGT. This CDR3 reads CASSQLPSDNEQFF. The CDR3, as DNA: TGTGCCAGCAGTCAGCTACCATCCGACAATGAGCAGTTCTTC.

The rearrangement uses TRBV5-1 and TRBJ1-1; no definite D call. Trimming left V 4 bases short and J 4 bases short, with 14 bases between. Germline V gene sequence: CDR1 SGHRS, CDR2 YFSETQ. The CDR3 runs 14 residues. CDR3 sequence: CASSQGWAATEAFF. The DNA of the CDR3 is TGCGCCAGCAGCCAAGGATGGGCGGCCACTGAAGCTTTCTTT.

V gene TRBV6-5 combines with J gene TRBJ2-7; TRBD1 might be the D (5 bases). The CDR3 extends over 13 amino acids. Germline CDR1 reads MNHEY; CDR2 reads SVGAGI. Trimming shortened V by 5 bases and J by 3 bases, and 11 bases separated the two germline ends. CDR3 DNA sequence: TGTGCCAGCAGTAACCCGACAGACTACGAGCAGTACTTC. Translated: CASSNPTDYEQYF.

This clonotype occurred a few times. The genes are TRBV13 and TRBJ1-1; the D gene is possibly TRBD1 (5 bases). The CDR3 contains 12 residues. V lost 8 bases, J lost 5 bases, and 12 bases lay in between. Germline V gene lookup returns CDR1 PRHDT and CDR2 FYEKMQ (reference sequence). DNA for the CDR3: TGTGCCAGCGGGACCCCGGGGACTGAAGCTTTCTTT. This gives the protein CASGTPGTEAFF.

The CDR3 here is CASSLSSGTGYGYTF. Written as DNA, the CDR3 is TGTGCCAGCAGCCTCTCCTCCGGGACAGGCTATGGCTACACCTTC. This rearrangement joins TRBV7-9 to TRBJ1-2; 8 nucleotides line up with TRBD1. This CDR3 is 15 amino acids long. J was trimmed by 4 bases and V by 5 bases; bases with no gene match: 9. Germline assignment: CDR1 SEHNR and CDR2 FQNEAQ (reference sequence).

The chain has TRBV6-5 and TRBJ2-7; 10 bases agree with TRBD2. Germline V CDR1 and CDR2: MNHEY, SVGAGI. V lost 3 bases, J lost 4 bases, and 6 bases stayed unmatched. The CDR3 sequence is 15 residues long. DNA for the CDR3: TGTGCCAGCAGTTATCCACTAGCGGGGTCGTACGAGCAGTACTTC. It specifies CASSYPLAGSYEQYF.